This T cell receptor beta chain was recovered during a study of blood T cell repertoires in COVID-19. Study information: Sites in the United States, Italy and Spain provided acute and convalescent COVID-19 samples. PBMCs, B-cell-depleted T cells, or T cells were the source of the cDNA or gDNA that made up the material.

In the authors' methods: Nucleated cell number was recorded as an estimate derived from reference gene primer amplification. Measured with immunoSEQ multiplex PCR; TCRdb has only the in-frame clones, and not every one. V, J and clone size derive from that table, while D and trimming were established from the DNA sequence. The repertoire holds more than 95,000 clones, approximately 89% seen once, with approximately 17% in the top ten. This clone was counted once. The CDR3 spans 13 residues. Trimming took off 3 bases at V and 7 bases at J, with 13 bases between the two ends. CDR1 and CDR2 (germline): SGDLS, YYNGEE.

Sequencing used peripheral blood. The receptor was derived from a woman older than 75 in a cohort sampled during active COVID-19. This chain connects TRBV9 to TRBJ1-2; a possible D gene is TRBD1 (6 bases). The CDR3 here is CASSGGRGAGYTF. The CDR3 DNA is TGTGCCAGCAGCGGTGGGCGGGGGGCTGGCTACACCTTC.